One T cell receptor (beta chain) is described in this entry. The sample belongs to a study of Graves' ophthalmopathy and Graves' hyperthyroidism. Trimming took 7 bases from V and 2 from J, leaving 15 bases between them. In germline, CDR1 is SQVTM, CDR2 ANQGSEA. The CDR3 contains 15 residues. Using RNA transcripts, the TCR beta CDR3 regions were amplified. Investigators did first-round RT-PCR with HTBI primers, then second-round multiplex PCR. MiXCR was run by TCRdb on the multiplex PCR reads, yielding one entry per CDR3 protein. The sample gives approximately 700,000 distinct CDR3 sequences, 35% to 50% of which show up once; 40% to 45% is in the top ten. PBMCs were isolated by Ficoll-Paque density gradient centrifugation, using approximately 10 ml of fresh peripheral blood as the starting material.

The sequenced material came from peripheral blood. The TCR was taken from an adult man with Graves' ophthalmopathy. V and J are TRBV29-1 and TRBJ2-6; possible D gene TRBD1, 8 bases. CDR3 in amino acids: CSAGQGGPGANVLTF. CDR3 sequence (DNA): TGCAGCGCAGGACAGGGAGGGCCTGGGGCCAACGTCCTGACTTTC.